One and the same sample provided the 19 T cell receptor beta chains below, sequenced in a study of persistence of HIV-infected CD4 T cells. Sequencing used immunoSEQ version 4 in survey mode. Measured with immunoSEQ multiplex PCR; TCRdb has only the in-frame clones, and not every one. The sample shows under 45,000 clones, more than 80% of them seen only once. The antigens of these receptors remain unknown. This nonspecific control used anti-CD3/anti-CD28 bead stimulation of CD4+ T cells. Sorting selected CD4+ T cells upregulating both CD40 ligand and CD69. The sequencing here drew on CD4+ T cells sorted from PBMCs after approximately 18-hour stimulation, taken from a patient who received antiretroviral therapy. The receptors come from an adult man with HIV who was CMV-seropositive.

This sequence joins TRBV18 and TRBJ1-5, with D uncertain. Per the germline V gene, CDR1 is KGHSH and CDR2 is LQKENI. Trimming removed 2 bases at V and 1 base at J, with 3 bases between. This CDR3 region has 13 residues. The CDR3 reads CASSPGSNQPQHF. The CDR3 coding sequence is TGTGCCAGCTCACCAGGGAGCAATCAGCCCCAGCATTTT.

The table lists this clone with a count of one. This chain's CDR3 is CASSTGGSYEQYF. In DNA, the CDR3 is TGCGCCAGCAGTACAGGGGGTTCCTACGAGCAGTACTTC. The J gene is TRBJ2-7, the V gene TRBV10-2; 8 bases are shared with TRBD1. This CDR3 region has 13 residues. Trimming at V came to 5 bases and at J to 1 base, leaving 1 base not matched to a gene. Germline V gene sequence: CDR1 WSHSY, CDR2 SAAADI.

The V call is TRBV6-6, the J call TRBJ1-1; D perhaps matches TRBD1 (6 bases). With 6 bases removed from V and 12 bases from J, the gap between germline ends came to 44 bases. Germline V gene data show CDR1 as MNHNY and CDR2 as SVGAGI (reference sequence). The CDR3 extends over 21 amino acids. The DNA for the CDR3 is TGTGCCAGCAGCGGCGACTCGGGGGCGAGTCGGGGACTTTCGGCGGGAAAAAAAACTTTCTTT. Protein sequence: CASSGDSGASRGLSAGKKTFF.

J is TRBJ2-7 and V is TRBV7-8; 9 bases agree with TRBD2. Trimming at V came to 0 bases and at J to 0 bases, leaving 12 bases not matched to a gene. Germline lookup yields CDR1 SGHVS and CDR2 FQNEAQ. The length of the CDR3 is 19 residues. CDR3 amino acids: CASSLARVAGARSSYEQYF. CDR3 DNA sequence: TGTGCCAGCAGCTTAGCAAGGGTAGCGGGGGCAAGGAGCTCCTACGAGCAGTACTTC. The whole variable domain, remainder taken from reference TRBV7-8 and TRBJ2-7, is GAGVSQSPRYKVAKRGQDVALRCDPISGHVSLFWYQQALGQGPEFLTYFQNEAQLDKSGLPSDRFFAERPEGSVSTLKIQRTQQEDSAVYLCASSLARVAGARSSYEQYFGPGTRLTVT.

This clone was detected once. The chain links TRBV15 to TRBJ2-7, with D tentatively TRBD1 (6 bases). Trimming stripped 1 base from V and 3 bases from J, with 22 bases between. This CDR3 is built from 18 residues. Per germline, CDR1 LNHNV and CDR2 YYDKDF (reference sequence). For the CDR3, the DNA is TGTGCCACCAGCAGAGGTAATTTTCGTCAGGGGAACGACTACGAGCAGTACTTC. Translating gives CATSRGNFRQGNDYEQYF.

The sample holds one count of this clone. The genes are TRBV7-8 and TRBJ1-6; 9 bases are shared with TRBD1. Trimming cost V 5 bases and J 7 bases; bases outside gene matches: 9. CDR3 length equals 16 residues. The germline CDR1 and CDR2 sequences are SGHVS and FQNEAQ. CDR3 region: CASSPLGQGKNSPLHF. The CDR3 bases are TGTGCCAGCAGCCCCCTAGGACAGGGGAAGAATTCACCCCTCCACTTT. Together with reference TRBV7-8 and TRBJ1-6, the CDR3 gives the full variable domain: GAGVSQSPRYKVAKRGQDVALRCDPISGHVSLFWYQQALGQGPEFLTYFQNEAQLDKSGLPSDRFFAERPEGSVSTLKIQRTQQEDSAVYLCASSPLGQGKNSPLHFGNGTRLTVT.

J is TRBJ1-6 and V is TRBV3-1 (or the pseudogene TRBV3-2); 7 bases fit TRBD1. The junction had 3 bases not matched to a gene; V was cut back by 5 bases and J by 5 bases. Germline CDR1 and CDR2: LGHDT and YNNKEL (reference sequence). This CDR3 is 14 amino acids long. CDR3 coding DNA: TGTGCCAGCAGCACTACAGGGGATAATTCACCCCTCCACTTT. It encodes CASSTTGDNSPLHF.

The CDR3, as DNA: TGTGCCACCAGTGCGGGAAATCGTTCACCCCTCCACTTT. Protein product: CATSAGNRSPLHF. This sequence joins TRBV24-1 and TRBJ1-6, with no clear D. The CDR3 is made up of 13 amino acids. The germline CDR1 and CDR2 sequences are KGHDR and SFDVKD. With 5 bases removed from V and 9 bases from J, the gap between germline ends came to 10 bases.

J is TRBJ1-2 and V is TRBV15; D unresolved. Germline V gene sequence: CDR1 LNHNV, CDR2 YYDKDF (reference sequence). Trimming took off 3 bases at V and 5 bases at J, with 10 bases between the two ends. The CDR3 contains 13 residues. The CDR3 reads CATSSPGSYGYTF. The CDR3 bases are TGTGCCACCAGCAGCCCCGGGTCGTATGGCTACACCTTC.

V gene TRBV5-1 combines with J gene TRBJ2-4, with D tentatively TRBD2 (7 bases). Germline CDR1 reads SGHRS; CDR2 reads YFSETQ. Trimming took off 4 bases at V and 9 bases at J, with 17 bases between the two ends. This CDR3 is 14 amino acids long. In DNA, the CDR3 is TGCGCCAGCAGCCCCAGATACAGGGAGGGCATTCAGTACTTC. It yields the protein CASSPRYREGIQYF. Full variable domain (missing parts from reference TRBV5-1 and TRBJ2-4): KAGVTQTPRYLIKTRGQQVTLSCSPISGHRSVSWYQQTPGQGLQFLFEYFSETQRNKGNFPGRFSGRQFSNSRSEMNVSTLELGDSALYLCASSPRYREGIQYFGAGTRLSVL.

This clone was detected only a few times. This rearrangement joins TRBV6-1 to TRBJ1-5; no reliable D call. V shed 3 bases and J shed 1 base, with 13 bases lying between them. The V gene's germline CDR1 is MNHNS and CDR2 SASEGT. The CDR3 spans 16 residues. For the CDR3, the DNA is TGTGCCAGCAGTGAGTACGGCCCCAGGAGCAATCAGCCCCAGCATTTT. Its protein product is CASSEYGPRSNQPQHF.

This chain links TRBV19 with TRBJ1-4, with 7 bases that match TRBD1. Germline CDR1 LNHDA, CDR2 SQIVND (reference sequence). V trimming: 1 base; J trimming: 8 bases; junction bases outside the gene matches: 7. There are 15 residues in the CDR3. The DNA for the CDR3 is TGTGCCAGTAGTATAGTTCGGCCCAGGGGGGAAAAACTGTTTTTT. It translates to CASSIVRPRGEKLFF.

CDR3 sequence reads: CASSEAGSKNIQYF. The CDR3 nucleotides are TGCGCCAGCAGTGAGGCAGGGAGCAAAAACATTCAGTACTTC. The rearrangement joins TRBV10-1 to TRBJ2-4, with D perhaps matching TRBD1 or TRBD2 (5 bases each). Per the germline V gene, CDR1 is WNHNN and CDR2 is SYGVQD (reference sequence). The V gene lost 2 bases and the J gene lost 3 bases, with 8 bases spanning the gap. The CDR3 is 14 amino acids.

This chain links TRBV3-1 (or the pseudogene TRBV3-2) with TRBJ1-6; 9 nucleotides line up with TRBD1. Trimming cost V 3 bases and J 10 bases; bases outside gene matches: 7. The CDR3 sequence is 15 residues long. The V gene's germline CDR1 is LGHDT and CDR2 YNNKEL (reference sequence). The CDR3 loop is CASSQMDRGYSPLHF. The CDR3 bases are TGTGCCAGCAGCCAGATGGACAGGGGCTACTCACCCCTCCACTTT.

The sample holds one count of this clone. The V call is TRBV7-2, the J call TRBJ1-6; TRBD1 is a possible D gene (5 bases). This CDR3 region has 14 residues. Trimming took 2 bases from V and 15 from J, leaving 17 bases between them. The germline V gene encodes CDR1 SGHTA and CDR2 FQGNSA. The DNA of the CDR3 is TGTGCCAGCAGCTTATCCTCGGATCTGGGGGTCCTCCACTTT. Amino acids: CASSLSSDLGVLHF.

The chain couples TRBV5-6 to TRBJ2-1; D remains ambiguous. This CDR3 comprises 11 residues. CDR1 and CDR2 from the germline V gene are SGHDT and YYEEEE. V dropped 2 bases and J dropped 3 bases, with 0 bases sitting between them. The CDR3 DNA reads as TGTGCCAGCAGCTTCTACAATGAGCAGTTCTTC. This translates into CASSFYNEQFF.

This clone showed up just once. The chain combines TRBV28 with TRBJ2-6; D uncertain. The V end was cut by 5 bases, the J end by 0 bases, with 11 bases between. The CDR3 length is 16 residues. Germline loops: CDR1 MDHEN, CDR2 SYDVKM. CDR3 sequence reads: CASSPSAASGANVLTF. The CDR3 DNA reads TGTGCCAGCAGTCCCAGCGCCGCCTCTGGGGCCAACGTCCTGACTTTC.

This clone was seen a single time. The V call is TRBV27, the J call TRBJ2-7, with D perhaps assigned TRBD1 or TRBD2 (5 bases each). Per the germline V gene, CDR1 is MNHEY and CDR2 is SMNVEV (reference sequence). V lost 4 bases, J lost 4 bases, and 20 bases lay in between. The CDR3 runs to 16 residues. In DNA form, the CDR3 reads TGTGCCAGCAGTTCCTCTTTTGCTGGGGACCTTTACGAGCAGTACTTC. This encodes CASSSSFAGDLYEQYF.

CDR3 sequence: CASSPVFGGAMNTGELFF. The CDR3 region has the DNA TGTGCCAGCTCACCGGTTTTTGGAGGGGCTATGAACACCGGGGAGCTGTTTTTT. The chain carries TRBV18 and TRBJ2-2; TRBD2 might be the D (6 bases). CDR3 length: 18 amino acids. Germline loops: CDR1 KGHSH, CDR2 LQKENI. The germline V and J ends were trimmed by 3 bases and 1 base, with 18 bases remaining between them.